The 27 T cell receptor beta chains in this list originate from one sample, sequenced in a study of blood T cell repertoires in COVID-19. Method: immunoSEQ multiplex PCR; TCRdb's copy keeps in-frame clones and lacks some. The table records approximately 51,000 clones, about 89% of them present only once. The sequencing sample was made of peripheral blood. The receptors were gathered from a man between 65 and 85 years old with active COVID-19.

The chain couples TRBV10-3 to TRBJ2-3; 12 bases map to TRBD2. CDR3 length equals 19 residues. Germline lookup yields CDR1 ENHRY and CDR2 SYGVKD. The junction had 10 bases not matched to a gene; V was cut back by 3 bases and J by 0 bases. The CDR3 DNA follows: TGTGCCATCAGTGATCTGACTAGCGGGGGAAGAGGCAGCACAGATACGCAGTATTTT. Protein product: CAISDLTSGGRGSTDTQYF.

V is TRBV19 and J is TRBJ1-4; TRBD1 aligns across 10 bases. The CDR3 runs 16 residues. V was clipped by 6 bases and J by 5 bases; unmatched bases: 9. CDR1 and CDR2 (germline): LNHDA, SQIVND (reference sequence). The chain's CDR3 is CASRPRQGARNEKLFF. CDR3 DNA sequence: TGTGCCAGTAGACCCCGACAGGGGGCGCGAAATGAAAAACTGTTTTTT.

This rearrangement joins TRBV12-5 to TRBJ1-1; D remains ambiguous. This CDR3 is built from 13 residues. V shed 6 bases and J shed 8 bases, with 16 bases lying between them. From germline, CDR1 is LGHNT and CDR2 FRNRAP. Written as DNA, the CDR3 is TGTGCTAGTGGGGTAGACACCGCATTAGAAGCTTTCTTT. Its protein is CASGVDTALEAFF. Full variable domain (rest looked up from reference TRBV12-5 and TRBJ1-1): DARVTQTPRHKVTEMGQEVTMRCQPILGHNTVFWYRQTMMQGLELLAYFRNRAPLDDSGMPKDRFSAEMPDATLATLKIQPSEPRDSAVYFCASGVDTALEAFFGQGTRLTVV.

The CDR3 coding sequence is TGTGCCAGCAGGGCCGCACAGGGGACTGAAGCTTTCTTT. Protein product: CASRAAQGTEAFF. This chain links TRBV7-2 with TRBJ1-1, with 7 bases aligning to TRBD1. CDR1 is SGHTA and CDR2 is FQGNSA in the germline V gene. CDR3 length: 13 residues. Trimming cost V 6 bases and J 5 bases; bases outside gene matches: 6.

The chain has TRBV6-1 and TRBJ1-6; D is possibly TRBD1 (5 bases). The CDR3 covers 17 residues. Germline V gene lookup returns CDR1 MNHNS and CDR2 SASEGT. Between the trimmed V and J ends, which lost 0 bases and 8 bases, there was a span of 17 bases. CDR3 in amino acids: CASSEADAGRWYSPLHF. The DNA of the CDR3 is TGTGCCAGCAGTGAAGCGGACGCAGGGCGCTGGTATTCACCCCTCCACTTT.

This chain connects TRBV19 to TRBJ1-6; no clear D gene. V lost 9 bases and J 0 bases, leaving 9 bases between the germline ends. Germline V lookup: CDR1 LNHDA, CDR2 SQIVND (reference sequence). CDR3 length equals 14 residues. The CDR3, as DNA: TGTGCCAGACCGAGGAGCTCCTATAATTCACCCCTCCACTTT. It encodes CARPRSSYNSPLHF.

This chain joins TRBV3-1 (or the pseudogene TRBV3-2) and TRBJ2-1, with TRBD2 matching 8 bases. Germline loops: CDR1 LGHDT, CDR2 YNNKEL (reference sequence). The trim removed 4 bases at V and 6 bases at J, leaving 11 bases unmatched. The CDR3 is made up of 16 amino acids. In nucleotides, the CDR3 is TGTGCCAGCAGCCTCATTTGGCGGGGGGTCGCCAATGAGCAGTTCTTC. The encoded protein is CASSLIWRGVANEQFF.

This clone was observed a single time. The V call is TRBV7-9, the J call TRBJ2-3; 8 nucleotides line up with TRBD1. CDR3 length equals 16 residues. Germline values: CDR1 SEHNR, CDR2 FQNEAQ (reference sequence). The trim removed 5 bases at V and 1 base at J, leaving 8 bases unmatched. The CDR3 is CASSARQGSRTDTQYF. CDR3 in DNA: TGTGCCAGCAGCGCCCGACAGGGGAGCCGCACAGATACGCAGTATTTT.

The V and J genes are TRBV7-9 and TRBJ2-2; a possible D gene is TRBD2 (5 bases). The CDR3 sequence is 15 residues long. V was trimmed by 5 bases and J by 0 bases, leaving 10 bases between them. Looked up from germline, CDR1 is SEHNR and CDR2 is FQNEAQ (reference sequence). The CDR3 coding sequence is TGTGCCAGCAGCCCGCGGGTAGCGAACACCGGGGAGCTGTTTTTT. Protein sequence: CASSPRVANTGELFF.

This sequence joins TRBV3-1 (or the pseudogene TRBV3-2) and TRBJ2-2; D is ambiguous. CDR3 size: 16 residues. Germline values: CDR1 LGHDT, CDR2 YNNKEL (reference sequence). The V gene lost 1 base and the J gene lost 0 bases, with 9 bases spanning the gap. The CDR3 sequence: CASSQVGVANTGELFF. Here the CDR3 DNA reads TGTGCCAGCAGCCAAGTTGGAGTAGCGAACACCGGGGAGCTGTTTTTT.

The CDR3 spells CASSLLQGSNQPQHF. The CDR3 DNA follows: TGTGCCAGCAGCTTACTACAGGGGTCAAATCAGCCCCAGCATTTT. The V call is TRBV7-8, the J call TRBJ1-5, with TRBD1 matching 7 bases. V lost 2 bases, J lost 4 bases, and 5 bases stayed unmatched. The CDR3 has 15 residues. In germline, CDR1 is SGHVS, CDR2 FQNEAQ.

This clone was seen a handful of times. V and J are TRBV6-6 and TRBJ2-7, with D perhaps TRBD1 (5 bases). V gave up 6 bases and J gave up 0 bases, with 15 bases separating them. Germline loops: CDR1 MNHNY, CDR2 SVGAGI (reference sequence). This CDR3 has 15 residues. Here the CDR3 DNA reads TGTGCCAGCAGCCTGAGCAGGGTGAGCTCCTACGAGCAGTACTTC. Translated: CASSLSRVSSYEQYF.

DNA for the CDR3: TGTGCCAGTAGTCCTCCCGCGACAGATACGCAGTATTTT. Translation gives CASSPPATDTQYF. This sequence joins TRBV19 and TRBJ2-3; no firm D call. The germline V gene has CDR1 LNHDA and CDR2 SQIVND (reference sequence). Trimming pared 5 bases from V and 3 bases from J, leaving 9 bases between. CDR3 size: 13 residues. The whole variable domain, filled in from reference TRBV19 and TRBJ2-3, reads DGGITQSPKYLFRKEGQNVTLSCEQNLNHDAMYWYRQDPGQGLRLIYYSQIVNDFQKGDIAEGYSVSREKKESFPLTVTSAQKNPTAFYLCASSPPATDTQYFGPGTRLTVL.

By share, this clone ranks as large. The gene calls are TRBV7-9 and TRBJ2-7, with D uncertain. CDR3 length: 13 amino acids. V lost 2 bases and J 4 bases, leaving 9 bases between the germline ends. CDR1 is SEHNR, CDR2 FQNEAQ, per germline (reference sequence). The CDR3 is CASSLYQDYEQYF. In DNA form, the CDR3 reads TGTGCCAGCAGCTTATACCAGGATTACGAGCAGTACTTC.

The genes are TRBV9 and TRBJ2-3, with D perhaps matching TRBD2 (6 bases). The CDR3 is made up of 16 amino acids. Germline V gene lookup returns CDR1 SGDLS and CDR2 YYNGEE. Trimming removed 1 base at V and 1 base at J, with 13 bases between. The CDR3 protein is CASSVWSGLGTDTQYF. The CDR3 nucleotides are TGTGCCAGCAGCGTATGGAGCGGGTTAGGCACAGATACGCAGTATTTT.

This clone was found once. The V call is TRBV20-1, the J call TRBJ2-7, with 8 bases aligning to TRBD1. Germline V gene lookup returns CDR1 DFQATT and CDR2 SNEGSKA (reference sequence). The CDR3 length is 13 residues. V dropped 3 bases and J dropped 6; count of bases not matched to a gene: 7. The CDR3: CSASDNRGTEQYF. Here the CDR3 DNA reads TGCAGTGCTAGTGATAACAGGGGGACCGAGCAGTACTTC.

The CDR3 bases are TGTGCCAGCAGCCAAGGCCCGGGACTAGCGGGGCAAGAGACCCAGTACTTC. It is translated as CASSQGPGLAGQETQYF. This sequence joins TRBV3-1 (or the pseudogene TRBV3-2) and TRBJ2-5; 13 nucleotides match TRBD2. CDR1 is LGHDT and CDR2 is YNNKEL in the germline V gene (reference sequence). CDR3 length: 17 amino acids. V was pared by 1 base and J by 2 bases, with 4 bases of the junction left unmatched.

The chain recombines TRBV10-3 with TRBJ2-7; the match to TRBD1 covers 7 bases. This CDR3 is 13 amino acids long. Germline lookup yields CDR1 ENHRY and CDR2 SYGVKD. V shed 3 bases, J shed 3 bases, and the junction held 2 bases outside the gene matches. This CDR3 is CAISDRDSYEQYF. CDR3 sequence (DNA): TGTGCCATCAGTGACCGGGACAGCTACGAGCAGTACTTC.

The J gene is TRBJ1-1, the V gene TRBV6-2 or TRBV6-3; perhaps TRBD1 as D (6 bases). This CDR3 contains 15 residues. Germline V gene data show CDR1 as MNHEY and CDR2 as SVGEGT. The ends were cut back, 2 bases at V and 0 bases at J, with 10 bases in the middle. The CDR3 DNA is TGTGCCAGCAGTTACAGCGACAGGCTGAACACTGAAGCTTTCTTT. Translation: CASSYSDRLNTEAFF.

Only one count was recorded for this clone. The CDR3 sequence is CASSQTGNPTDTQYF. CDR3 bases: TGCGCCAGCAGCCAGACGGGGAATCCGACAGATACGCAGTATTTT. The gene calls are TRBV5-1 and TRBJ2-3; maybe TRBD2 (5 bases). The CDR3 consists of 15 residues. CDR1 and CDR2 (germline): SGHRS, YFSETQ. V was pared by 4 bases and J by 3 bases, with 15 bases between.

The chain's CDR3 is CASSFGDSDGYTF. CDR3 in DNA: TGTGCCAGCAGCTTCGGGGACAGCGATGGCTACACCTTC. The V gene is TRBV7-9, the J gene TRBJ1-2; 7 bases line up with TRBD1. CDR3 length equals 13 residues. Germline V CDR1 and CDR2: SEHNR, FQNEAQ (reference sequence). Unmatched junction bases numbered 4, after V lost 3 bases and J lost 6 bases.

The chain uses TRBV4-3 and TRBJ2-7, with D perhaps matching TRBD2 (5 bases). Trimming took 3 bases from V and 6 from J, leaving 6 bases between them. The CDR3 loop spans 11 amino acids. Germline-derived CDR1 and CDR2 are LGHNA and YSLEER. CDR3 in DNA: TGCGCCAGCAGCCATGGGAGCGAGCAGTACTTC. This gives the protein CASSHGSEQYF.

The chain has TRBV24-1 and TRBJ1-1; D possibly corresponds to TRBD1 (5 bases). Trimming cost V 8 bases and J 1 base, with 13 bases left between them. The CDR3 runs to 14 residues. In germline, CDR1 is KGHDR, CDR2 SFDVKD. The CDR3 nucleotides read TGTGCCACCACGGGGGGACGTGGGAACACTGAAGCTTTCTTT. Translation: CATTGGRGNTEAFF.

The rearrangement uses TRBV30 and TRBJ2-5; 11 bases fit TRBD1. Trimming removed 3 bases from V and 7 bases from J; junction bases left unmatched: 7. The CDR3 loop spans 14 amino acids. Germline V gene sequence: CDR1 GTSNPN, CDR2 SVGIG (reference sequence). The CDR3 sequence: CAWSRGQGVGTQYF. The CDR3, as DNA: TGTGCCTGGAGCCGGGGACAGGGGGTCGGGACCCAGTACTTC.

The V gene is TRBV5-1, the J gene TRBJ2-3; a possible D gene is TRBD1 (6 bases). V lost 4 bases and J 0 bases, leaving 12 bases between the germline ends. Germline V gene sequence: CDR1 SGHRS, CDR2 YFSETQ. This CDR3 region has 15 residues. Written as DNA, the CDR3 is TGCGCCAGCAGCATACGACAGGATAGCACAGATACGCAGTATTTT. Translated: CASSIRQDSTDTQYF.

In this sample, this clone turned up a few times. The chain employs TRBV27 and TRBJ1-5; no firm D call. V lost 3 bases and J 5 bases, leaving 11 bases between the germline ends. From germline, CDR1 is MNHEY and CDR2 SMNVEV (reference sequence). CDR3 length: 14 amino acids. The CDR3 region is CASSLGGPHQPQHF. The CDR3 DNA follows: TGTGCCAGCAGTTTGGGAGGTCCTCATCAGCCCCAGCATTTT.

This chain joins TRBV5-1 and TRBJ2-6; no definite D call. Germline loops: CDR1 SGHRS, CDR2 YFSETQ. The CDR3 consists of 16 residues. Trimming removed 3 bases from V and 0 bases from J, with 10 bases in between. The CDR3 sequence is CASSSAHNSGANVLTF. Written as DNA, the CDR3 is TGCGCCAGCAGCTCCGCTCACAACTCTGGGGCCAACGTCCTGACTTTC.